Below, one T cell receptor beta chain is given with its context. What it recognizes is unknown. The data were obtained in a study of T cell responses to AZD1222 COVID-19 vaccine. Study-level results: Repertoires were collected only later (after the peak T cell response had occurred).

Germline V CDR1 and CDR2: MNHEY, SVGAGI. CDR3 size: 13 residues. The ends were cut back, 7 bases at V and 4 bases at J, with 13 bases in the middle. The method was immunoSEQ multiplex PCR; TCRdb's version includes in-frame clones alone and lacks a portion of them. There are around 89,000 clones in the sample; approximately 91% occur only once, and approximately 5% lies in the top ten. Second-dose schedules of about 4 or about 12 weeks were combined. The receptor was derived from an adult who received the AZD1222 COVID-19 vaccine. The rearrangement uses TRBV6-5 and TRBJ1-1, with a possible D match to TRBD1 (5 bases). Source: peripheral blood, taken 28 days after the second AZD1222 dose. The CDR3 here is CASTLGRGTEAFF. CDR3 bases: TGTGCCAGCACCCTGGGACGGGGCACTGAAGCTTTCTTT.